The entry that follows covers one T cell receptor beta chain sequence. Antigen specificity is unknown. This sample is drawn from a study of cytomegalovirus exposure and HLA in healthy donors. For the study at large: An analysis done earlier identified 100 million to 140 million unique TCR beta sequences from about 179 million T cells. Most donors, around 81% of several hundred genotyped, fell in the Caucasian-associated ancestry cluster. Whole-study findings and limits: Analyzed later, association rates of TCRs varied across HLA loci, with DRB1 most and HLA-C fewest.

The V end was cut by 3 bases, the J end by 0 bases, with 18 bases between. The CDR3 spans 17 residues. Germline CDR1 is LNHDA and CDR2 is SQIVND (reference sequence). Primers included in the PCR were 60 Vbeta and 13 Jbeta primers. Libraries were prepared by immunoSEQ multiplex PCR; TCRdb keeps only in-frame clonotypes and omits some of them. The sample has just over 150,000 clones, approximately 78% seen once. The specimen sequenced was PBMCs. This receptor was taken from a woman in her 40s in good health and CMV-seronegative. This chain connects TRBV19 to TRBJ2-7, with D hard to call. CDR3 bases: TGTGCCAGTAGTATTAAGAGGTCCGCCTTCAGCTCCTACGAGCAGTACTTC. This translates into CASSIKRSAFSSYEQYF. Full variable domain (outside the CDR3, taken from reference TRBV19 and TRBJ2-7): DGGITQSPKYLFRKEGQNVTLSCEQNLNHDAMYWYRQDPGQGLRLIYYSQIVNDFQKGDIAEGYSVSREKKESFPLTVTSAQKNPTAFYLCASSIKRSAFSSYEQYFGPGTRLTVT.